Described below is a single TCR beta chain sequence and its context. In the original workflow: It was from reference gene primer amplification that nucleated cell counts were estimated. The protocol was immunoSEQ multiplex PCR, while the TCRdb copy is restricted to in-frame clones and leaves out a portion. D and trimming come from the DNA, and the V and J calls and clone size come from that table. The sample includes 120,000 to 150,000 clones, 80% of them seen just once. The CDR3 runs 14 residues. The ends were cut back, 1 base at V and 1 base at J, with 7 bases in the middle. Germline V gene lookup returns CDR1 LGHDT and CDR2 YNNKEL (reference sequence). The data derive from a study of blood T cell repertoires in COVID-19. Study in general: The United States, Italy and Spain supplied acute and convalescent COVID-19 samples. PBMCs, B-cell-depleted T cells, or T cells were the source of the cDNA or gDNA that made up the material.

Sequenced: peripheral blood. This chain connects TRBV3-1 (or the pseudogene TRBV3-2) to TRBJ1-2; unclear D gene. The clonotype comes from a woman aged 45-60 years with acute or convalescent COVID-19. The CDR3, as DNA: TGTGCCAGCAGCCAAGTATCACATAACTATGGCTACACCTTC. Amino acids: CASSQVSHNYGYTF.